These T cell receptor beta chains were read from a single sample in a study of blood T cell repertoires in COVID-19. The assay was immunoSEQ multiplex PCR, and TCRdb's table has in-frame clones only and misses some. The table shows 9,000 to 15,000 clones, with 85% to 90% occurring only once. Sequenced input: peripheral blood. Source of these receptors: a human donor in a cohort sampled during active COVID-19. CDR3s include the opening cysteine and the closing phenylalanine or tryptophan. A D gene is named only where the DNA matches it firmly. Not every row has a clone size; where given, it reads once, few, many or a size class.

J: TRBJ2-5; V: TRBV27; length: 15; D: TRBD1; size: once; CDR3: CASSLAQGGVETQYF
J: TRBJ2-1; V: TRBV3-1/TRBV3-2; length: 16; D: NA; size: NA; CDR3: CASSQWVGGGPDEQFF
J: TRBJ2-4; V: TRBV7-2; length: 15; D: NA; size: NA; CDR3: CASRSQPGAKNIQYF
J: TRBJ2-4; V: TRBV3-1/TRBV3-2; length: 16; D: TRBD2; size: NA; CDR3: CASSPPAGASENIQYF
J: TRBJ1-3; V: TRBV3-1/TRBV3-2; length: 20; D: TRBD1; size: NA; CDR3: CASSPVRGQGAFSSGNTIYF
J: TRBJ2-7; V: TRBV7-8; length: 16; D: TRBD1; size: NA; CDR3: CASSLERQGSPYEQYF
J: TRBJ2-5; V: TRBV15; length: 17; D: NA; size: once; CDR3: CATSRDLFDSQGETQYF
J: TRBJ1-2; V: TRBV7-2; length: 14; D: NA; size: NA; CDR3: CASSLARQGYGYTF
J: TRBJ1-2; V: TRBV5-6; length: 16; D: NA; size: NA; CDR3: CASSPQGGVGNYGYTF
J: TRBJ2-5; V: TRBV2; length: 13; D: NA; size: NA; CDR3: CASSEGKKETQYF
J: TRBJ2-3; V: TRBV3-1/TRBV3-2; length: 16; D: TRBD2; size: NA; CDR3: CASSLNPGLETDTQYF
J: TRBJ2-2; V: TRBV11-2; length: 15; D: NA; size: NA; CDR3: CASSLGGALGGELFF
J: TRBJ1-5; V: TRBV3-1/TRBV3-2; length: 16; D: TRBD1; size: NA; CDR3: CASSQGDRGLVQPQHF
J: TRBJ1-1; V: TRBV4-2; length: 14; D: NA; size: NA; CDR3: CASSQGGVRTEAFF
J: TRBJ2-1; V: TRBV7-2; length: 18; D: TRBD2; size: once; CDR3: CASSLEGTSGRFRNEQFF
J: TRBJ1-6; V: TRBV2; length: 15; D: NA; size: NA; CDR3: CASSEYGIYNSPLHF
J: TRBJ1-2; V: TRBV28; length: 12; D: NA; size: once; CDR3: CASSGDNYGYTF
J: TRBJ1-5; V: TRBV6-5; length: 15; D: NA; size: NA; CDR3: CASVSEGPSNQPQHF
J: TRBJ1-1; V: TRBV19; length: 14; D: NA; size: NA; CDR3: CASSIGQVPLEAFF
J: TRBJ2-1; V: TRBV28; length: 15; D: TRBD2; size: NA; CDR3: CASSRGLAGVREQFF
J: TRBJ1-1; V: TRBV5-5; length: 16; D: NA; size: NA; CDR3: CASSLASGTFGTEAFF
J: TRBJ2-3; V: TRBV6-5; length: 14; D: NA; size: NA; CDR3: CASLRGQGGDTQYF
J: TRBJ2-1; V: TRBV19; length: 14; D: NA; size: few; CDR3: CASSLGLGTYEQFF
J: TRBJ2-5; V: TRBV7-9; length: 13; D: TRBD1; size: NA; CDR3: CASSSRGPETQYF
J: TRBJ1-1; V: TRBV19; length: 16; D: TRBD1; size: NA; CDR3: CASSMGTVAMNTEAFF
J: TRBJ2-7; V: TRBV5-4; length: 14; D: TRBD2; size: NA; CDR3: CASSRGREVHEQYF
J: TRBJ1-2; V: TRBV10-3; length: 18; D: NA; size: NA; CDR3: CAISEDPKGELSNYGYTF
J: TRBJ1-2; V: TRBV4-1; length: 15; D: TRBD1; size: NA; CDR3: CASSQAGTGRYGYTF
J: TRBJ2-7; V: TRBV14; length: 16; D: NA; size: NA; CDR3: CASSQGYMATRSEQYF
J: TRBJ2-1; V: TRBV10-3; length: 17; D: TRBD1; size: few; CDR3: CAISGGQGKRSYNEQFF
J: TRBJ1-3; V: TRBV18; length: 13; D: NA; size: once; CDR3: CASSPQGGNTIYF
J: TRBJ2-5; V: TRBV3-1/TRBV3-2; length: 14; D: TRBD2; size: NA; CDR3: CASSQDQAAGNQYF
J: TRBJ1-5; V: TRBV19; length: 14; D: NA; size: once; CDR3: CASSIVTDNQPQHF
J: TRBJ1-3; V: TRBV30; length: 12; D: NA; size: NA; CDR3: CAWSVLGQTIYF
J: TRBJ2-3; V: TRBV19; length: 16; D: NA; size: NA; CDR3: CASSIGAGRNTDTQYF
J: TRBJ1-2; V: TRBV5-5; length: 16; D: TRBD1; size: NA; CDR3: CASSLAGTGGNYGYTF
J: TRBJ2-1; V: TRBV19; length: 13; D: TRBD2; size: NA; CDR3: CDSGRGDNIQQFF
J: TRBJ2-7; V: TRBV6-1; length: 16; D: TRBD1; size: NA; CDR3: CASSEFSGTGNYEQYF
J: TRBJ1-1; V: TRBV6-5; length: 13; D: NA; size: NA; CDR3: CASWSGRLPEAFF
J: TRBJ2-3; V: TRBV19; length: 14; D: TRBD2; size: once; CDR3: CASRRTSPTDTQYF
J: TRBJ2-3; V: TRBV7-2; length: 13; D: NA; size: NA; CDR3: CASSLQETDTQYF
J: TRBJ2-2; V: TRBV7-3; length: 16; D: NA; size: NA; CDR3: CASSLIGGAHTGELFF
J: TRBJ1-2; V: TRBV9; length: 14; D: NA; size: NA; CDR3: CASSVDGGGYGYTF
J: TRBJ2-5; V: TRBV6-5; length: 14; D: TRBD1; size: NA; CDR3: CASSSPRGRETQYF
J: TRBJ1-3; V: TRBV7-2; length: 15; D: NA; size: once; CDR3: CASREQGYSGNTIYF
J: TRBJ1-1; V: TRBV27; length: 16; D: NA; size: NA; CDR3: CASRSTGRGGSTEAFF
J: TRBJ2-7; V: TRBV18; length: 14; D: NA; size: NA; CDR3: CASSPPGRSHEQYF
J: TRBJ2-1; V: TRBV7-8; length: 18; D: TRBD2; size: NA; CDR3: CASRSGWSGRASYNEQFF
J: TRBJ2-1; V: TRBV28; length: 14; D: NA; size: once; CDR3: CASRIGGSYNEQFF
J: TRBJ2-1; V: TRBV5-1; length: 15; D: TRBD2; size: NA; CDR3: CASSFVSSGSNEQFF
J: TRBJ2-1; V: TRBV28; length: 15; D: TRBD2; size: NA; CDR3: CASRGSGSSYNEQFF
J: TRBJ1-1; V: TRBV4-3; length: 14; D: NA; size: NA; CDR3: CASSLGRGNTEAFF
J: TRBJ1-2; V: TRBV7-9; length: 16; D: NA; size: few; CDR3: CASLEIQTGKLGGYTF
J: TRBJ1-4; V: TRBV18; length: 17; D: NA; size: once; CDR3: CASSPPPGTRLVEKLFF